A selection of T cell receptor beta chains follows, all from one sample in a study of T cells in Graves' hyperthyroidism and ophthalmopathy. TCRdb redid the calling of the multiplex PCR reads with MiXCR, one entry per CDR3 protein. The table has 500,000 to 800,000 distinct CDR3 sequences, approximately 14% seen once. The sequenced sample consisted of blood. The source of these receptors is a woman in her forties or fifties with Graves' ophthalmopathy. Each CDR3 is given with its conserved first and last residue. D genes are given only for firm matches. Clone size is shown for a subset of rows, as once, few, many or a class of expanded clone.

J gene: TRBJ2-7
D gene: TRBD2
CDR3 length: 15
clone size: -
V gene: TRBV28
CDR3 protein: CASNGQRDFTYEQYF
CDR3 DNA: TGTGCCAGCAACGGCCAGCGGGACTTTACCTACGAGCAGTACTTC

J gene: TRBJ1-6
D gene: -
CDR3 length: 12
clone size: few
V gene: TRBV4-1
CDR3 protein: CASSHVSSPLHF
CDR3 DNA: TGCGCCAGCAGCCATGTATCCTCACCCCTCCACTTT

J gene: TRBJ2-2
D gene: TRBD1
CDR3 length: 16
clone size: -
V gene: TRBV6-1
CDR3 protein: CASSGTGTAVPGELFF
CDR3 DNA: TGTGCCAGCAGTGGGACTGGGACAGCCGTTCCGGGGGAGCTGTTTTTT

J gene: TRBJ2-3
D gene: -
CDR3 length: 14
clone size: many
V gene: TRBV12-3/TRBV12-4
CDR3 protein: CASSPPALTDTQYF
CDR3 DNA: TGTGCCAGCAGTCCCCCAGCCCTCACAGATACGCAGTATTTT

J gene: TRBJ2-1
D gene: -
CDR3 length: 16
clone size: -
V gene: TRBV6-2/TRBV6-3
CDR3 protein: CASSYFVAGSGNEQFF
CDR3 DNA: TGTGCCAGCAGTTACTTCGTGGCGGGGAGCGGGAATGAGCAGTTCTTC

J gene: TRBJ2-2
D gene: TRBD1
CDR3 length: 16
clone size: few
V gene: TRBV11-1
CDR3 protein: CASSLFRQGFSGELFF
CDR3 DNA: TGTGCCAGCAGCTTATTCCGACAGGGGTTTTCCGGGGAGCTGTTTTTT

J gene: TRBJ2-3
D gene: -
CDR3 length: 14
clone size: -
V gene: TRBV9
CDR3 protein: CASSIALLADTQYF
CDR3 DNA: TGTGCCAGCAGCATCGCTTTGTTGGCGGATACGCAGTATTTT

J gene: TRBJ2-1
D gene: TRBD2
CDR3 length: 16
clone size: few
V gene: TRBV5-1
CDR3 protein: CASSLEGSGRAGEQFF
CDR3 DNA: TGCGCCAGCAGCTTGGAGGGTAGCGGGAGGGCCGGGGAGCAGTTCTTC

J gene: TRBJ2-7
D gene: TRBD2
CDR3 length: 15
clone size: many
V gene: TRBV6-1
CDR3 protein: CASSSPTSGRARQYF
CDR3 DNA: TGTGCCAGCAGTTCCCCGACTAGCGGGAGGGCCCGGCAGTACTTC

J gene: TRBJ1-5
D gene: -
CDR3 length: 15
clone size: -
V gene: TRBV5-4
CDR3 protein: CASSLDPDSNQPQHF
CDR3 DNA: TGTGCCAGCAGCCTGGACCCCGATAGCAATCAGCCCCAGCATTTT

J gene: TRBJ2-7
D gene: TRBD1
CDR3 length: 14
clone size: once
V gene: TRBV11-1
CDR3 protein: CASSLVDRVYEQYF
CDR3 DNA: TGTGCCAGCAGTTTAGTTGACAGGGTCTACGAGCAGTACTTC

J gene: TRBJ2-5
D gene: TRBD2
CDR3 length: 14
clone size: many
V gene: TRBV10-3
CDR3 protein: CAISESGGSETQYF
CDR3 DNA: TGTGCCATCAGTGAAAGCGGGGGGTCAGAGACCCAGTACTTC

J gene: TRBJ1-2
D gene: -
CDR3 length: 13
clone size: -
V gene: TRBV6-5
CDR3 protein: CASSSGSTYGYTF
CDR3 DNA: TGTGCCAGCAGTTCAGGGAGCACGTATGGCTACACCTTC

J gene: TRBJ1-4
D gene: -
CDR3 length: 14
clone size: -
V gene: TRBV5-1
CDR3 protein: CASSWGGTNEKLFF
CDR3 DNA: TGCGCCAGCAGCTGGGGAGGCACTAATGAAAAACTGTTTTTT

J gene: TRBJ2-7
D gene: TRBD2
CDR3 length: 15
clone size: -
V gene: TRBV12-3/TRBV12-4
CDR3 protein: CASRNSGRVSYEQYF
CDR3 DNA: TGTGCCAGCAGGAATAGCGGGAGGGTCTCCTACGAGCAGTACTTC

J gene: TRBJ2-5
D gene: -
CDR3 length: 14
clone size: -
V gene: TRBV29-1
CDR3 protein: CSVEDDFMGETQYF
CDR3 DNA: TGCAGCGTTGAAGATGACTTTATGGGGGAGACCCAGTACTTC

J gene: TRBJ2-7
D gene: TRBD2
CDR3 length: 14
clone size: many
V gene: TRBV15
CDR3 protein: CATSKGLADYEQYF
CDR3 DNA: TGTGCCACCAGCAAGGGACTAGCAGATTACGAGCAGTACTTC

J gene: TRBJ1-5
D gene: TRBD1
CDR3 length: 14
clone size: -
V gene: TRBV7-9
CDR3 protein: CASSPVQGNQPQHF
CDR3 DNA: TGTGCCAGCAGCCCAGTACAGGGGAATCAGCCCCAGCATTTT

J gene: TRBJ1-1
D gene: -
CDR3 length: 14
clone size: many
V gene: TRBV5-6
CDR3 protein: CASSATGGPIEAFF
CDR3 DNA: TGTGCCAGCAGCGCGACGGGAGGCCCTATTGAAGCTTTCTTT

J gene: TRBJ1-2
D gene: -
CDR3 length: 12
clone size: many
V gene: TRBV20-1
CDR3 protein: CSARQGVYGYTF
CDR3 DNA: TGCAGTGCTAGACAGGGCGTCTATGGCTACACCTTC

J gene: TRBJ2-4
D gene: -
CDR3 length: 18
clone size: -
V gene: TRBV4-1
CDR3 protein: CASSPSLIRDIGKNIQYF
CDR3 DNA: TGCGCCAGCAGTCCCAGCCTGATCAGGGATATAGGCAAAAACATTCAGTACTTC

J gene: TRBJ2-5
D gene: -
CDR3 length: 17
clone size: -
V gene: TRBV7-2
CDR3 protein: CASSLRAVILPQETQYF
CDR3 DNA: TGTGCCAGCAGCTTAAGGGCGGTGATACTGCCACAAGAGACCCAGTACTTC

J gene: TRBJ2-1
D gene: -
CDR3 length: 15
clone size: few
V gene: TRBV19
CDR3 protein: CASSIGGRFGDEQFF
CDR3 DNA: TGTGCCAGTAGTATCGGGGGGCGGTTTGGGGATGAGCAGTTCTTC

J gene: TRBJ1-5
D gene: -
CDR3 length: 15
clone size: many
V gene: TRBV28
CDR3 protein: CASSLIDVSNQPQHF
CDR3 DNA: TGTGCCAGCAGCTTGATAGATGTTAGCAATCAGCCCCAGCATTTT

J gene: TRBJ2-7
D gene: TRBD2
CDR3 length: 17
clone size: many
V gene: TRBV28
CDR3 protein: CASSFIENRGGSYEQYF
CDR3 DNA: TGTGCCAGCAGTTTTATAGAAAACCGGGGGGGCTCCTACGAGCAGTACTTC

J gene: TRBJ1-2
D gene: -
CDR3 length: 14
clone size: -
V gene: TRBV29-1
CDR3 protein: CSVEDLGSPNGYTF
CDR3 DNA: TGCAGCGTTGAAGATCTTGGCAGTCCCAATGGCTACACCTTC

J gene: TRBJ1-6
D gene: TRBD1
CDR3 length: 15
clone size: -
V gene: TRBV7-2
CDR3 protein: CASSLGAGGDSPLHF
CDR3 DNA: TGTGCCAGCAGCTTAGGCGCAGGGGGCGATTCACCCCTCCACTTT

J gene: TRBJ2-3
D gene: TRBD2
CDR3 length: 16
clone size: many
V gene: TRBV27
CDR3 protein: CASSWASGRGTDTQYF
CDR3 DNA: TGTGCCAGCAGTTGGGCTAGCGGGAGAGGCACAGATACGCAGTATTTT

J gene: TRBJ1-4
D gene: TRBD1
CDR3 length: 14
clone size: -
V gene: TRBV19
CDR3 protein: CASSIGTGPEKLFF
CDR3 DNA: TGTGCCAGTAGTATTGGGACAGGGCCCGAAAAACTGTTTTTT

J gene: TRBJ1-1
D gene: -
CDR3 length: 12
clone size: many
V gene: TRBV28
CDR3 protein: CASSFLRTEAFF
CDR3 DNA: TGTGCCAGCAGTTTTTTAAGGACTGAAGCTTTCTTT

J gene: TRBJ1-5
D gene: -
CDR3 length: 13
clone size: many
V gene: TRBV20-1
CDR3 protein: CSARRVSNQPQHF
CDR3 DNA: TGCAGTGCTAGAAGAGTTAGCAATCAGCCCCAGCATTTT

J gene: TRBJ2-1
D gene: -
CDR3 length: 13
clone size: many
V gene: TRBV7-9
CDR3 protein: CASSLTGVDEQFF
CDR3 DNA: TGTGCCAGCAGCTTAACTGGGGTCGATGAGCAGTTCTTC

J gene: TRBJ2-1
D gene: TRBD2
CDR3 length: 17
clone size: many
V gene: TRBV6-2/TRBV6-3
CDR3 protein: CASSPGLAGKAGNEQFF
CDR3 DNA: TGTGCCAGCAGTCCGGGACTAGCGGGAAAAGCGGGGAATGAGCAGTTCTTC

J gene: TRBJ1-1
D gene: TRBD1
CDR3 length: 19
clone size: many
V gene: TRBV28
CDR3 protein: CASSQSRAGQIIMNTEAFF
CDR3 DNA: TGTGCCAGCAGCCAGTCTCGGGCGGGACAGATAATCATGAACACTGAAGCTTTCTTT

J gene: TRBJ1-1
D gene: -
CDR3 length: 11
clone size: -
V gene: TRBV6-1
CDR3 protein: CASTPQGEAFF
CDR3 DNA: TGTGCCAGCACCCCACAGGGAGAAGCTTTCTTT

J gene: TRBJ1-1
D gene: TRBD1
CDR3 length: 15
clone size: few
V gene: TRBV15
CDR3 protein: CATSSRTGMNTEAFF
CDR3 DNA: TGTGCCACCAGCTCACGGACAGGCATGAACACTGAAGCTTTCTTT

J gene: TRBJ2-6
D gene: -
CDR3 length: 15
clone size: few
V gene: TRBV20-1
CDR3 protein: CSVGGVYSGANVLTF
CDR3 DNA: TGCAGTGTTGGTGGAGTCTACTCTGGGGCCAACGTCCTGACTTTC

J gene: TRBJ1-3
D gene: -
CDR3 length: 16
clone size: -
V gene: TRBV20-1
CDR3 protein: CSARDPTVSSGNTIYF
CDR3 DNA: TGCAGTGCTAGAGACCCGACAGTAAGCTCTGGAAACACCATATATTTT